These 14 T cell receptor beta chains were sequenced from one sample in a study of shared clonotypes between healthy human individuals. Repertoires were generated with immunoSEQ multiplex PCR, while TCRdb's copy carries only in-frame clones and drops some. Among roughly 2 million clones listed, about 95% were seen once. Naive CD8 cells lacked CD45RO and underwent positive selection for CCR7, leaving out terminally differentiated effector memory CD45RA+ cells. The sample was naive CD8+ T cells sorted from blood. These receptors came from a man in his late teens or twenties in good health.

J is TRBJ1-1 and V is TRBV7-9; 9 nucleotides match TRBD1. V lost 6 bases and J lost 4; bases outside the gene matches: 6. The CDR3 has 14 residues. CDR1 is SEHNR, CDR2 FQNEAQ, per germline (reference sequence). The CDR3 region is CASREGQGGTEAFF. The CDR3 bases are TGTGCCAGCAGAGAGGGACAGGGAGGCACTGAAGCTTTCTTT.

The chain has TRBV4-2 and TRBJ1-1; D is perhaps TRBD1 (5 bases). The CDR3 is made up of 15 amino acids. V dropped 4 bases and J dropped 5 bases, with 17 bases sitting between them. Germline loops: CDR1 LGHNA, CDR2 YNFKEQ. Here the CDR3 DNA reads TGTGCCAGCAGCCCCACGGGTGGGGGTCGGACTGAAGCTTTCTTT. Amino acid sequence: CASSPTGGGRTEAFF.

The chain joins TRBV27 to TRBJ2-5, with D tentatively TRBD1 (6 bases). This CDR3 comprises 14 residues. Germline lookup yields CDR1 MNHEY and CDR2 SMNVEV (reference sequence). Trimming left V 5 bases short and J 2 bases short, with 12 bases between. For the CDR3, the DNA is TGTGCCAGCAGTATCCCAGGGGATCAAGAGACCCAGTACTTC. This gives the protein CASSIPGDQETQYF.

This clone came up once. The V and J genes are TRBV18 and TRBJ2-1, with 11 bases that match TRBD2. CDR1 and CDR2 from the germline V gene are KGHSH and LQKENI. V shed 3 bases, J shed 5 bases, and the junction held 6 bases outside the gene matches. The length of the CDR3 is 16 residues. The CDR3 bases are TGTGCCAGCTCACCCATTAGCGGGGGGGACCACAATGAGCAGTTCTTC. Translated: CASSPISGGDHNEQFF.

This clone has just a few counts. The chain couples TRBV5-1 to TRBJ1-6, with a possible D match to TRBD1 (5 bases). Trimming took 2 bases from V and 7 from J, leaving 10 bases between them. The length of the CDR3 is 14 residues. Germline values: CDR1 SGHRS, CDR2 YFSETQ. The CDR3 region has the DNA TGCGCCAGCAGCTTCGGGACGGTAAATTCACCCCTCCACTTT. Translated, it gives CASSFGTVNSPLHF.

The rearrangement links TRBV6-6 to TRBJ1-4, with 7 bases that match TRBD1. Trimming took 8 bases from V and 5 from J; bases not matched to a gene: 11. The CDR3 runs to 15 residues. CDR1 and CDR2 (germline): MNHNY, SVGAGI (reference sequence). The CDR3 DNA reads as TGTGCCAGCTCTCAAAGGGACAGTATAAATGAAAAACTGTTTTTT. Protein product: CASSQRDSINEKLFF.

The CDR3 spells CASSSWTSGRWDEQFF. Here the CDR3 DNA reads TGTGCCAGCAGCTCCTGGACTAGCGGGAGGTGGGATGAGCAGTTCTTC. The chain employs TRBV11-2 and TRBJ2-1; TRBD2 agrees at 14 bases. The CDR3 is 16 amino acids. The junction had 7 bases not matched to a gene; V was cut back by 4 bases and J by 8 bases. Germline V lookup: CDR1 SGHAT, CDR2 FQNNGV.

This sequence joins TRBV4-2 and TRBJ1-3; D call uncertain. V was trimmed by 0 bases and J by 4 bases, leaving 13 bases between them. The CDR3 totals 16 residues. The germline V gene encodes CDR1 LGHNA and CDR2 YNFKEQ. CDR3: CASSQDGEGLGNTIYF. Here the CDR3 DNA reads TGTGCCAGCAGCCAAGATGGTGAAGGGTTAGGAAACACCATATATTTT.

The chain combines TRBV27 with TRBJ1-2, with TRBD1 matching 9 bases. CDR3 length: 13 residues. Unmatched junction bases numbered 9, after V lost 8 bases and J lost 8 bases. Germline CDR1 is MNHEY and CDR2 is SMNVEV (reference sequence). CDR3 in amino acids: CASGTGSITGYTF. The CDR3, as DNA: TGTGCCAGCGGGACAGGGTCAATTACGGGCTACACCTTC.

On this clone itself: An end of the junction does not agree with germline; a read error may underlie this. The rearrangement joins TRBV7-7 to TRBJ2-6; D is ambiguous. Germline V lookup: CDR1 SSHAT, CDR2 FNYEAQ (reference sequence). The CDR3 totals 14 residues. The CDR3 sequence: CASSADMGANVLTF. CDR3 DNA sequence: TGTGCTAGCAGCGCCGATATGGGGGCCAACGTCCTGACTTTC.

The chain links TRBV6-5 to TRBJ1-3, with D uncertain. The germline V gene encodes CDR1 MNHEY and CDR2 SVGAGI. The CDR3 runs 13 residues. Trimming stripped 6 bases from V and 0 bases from J, with 6 bases between. The CDR3 DNA sequence: TGTGCCAGCAGACAGAGCTCTGGAAACACCATATATTTT. Translating it yields CASRQSSGNTIYF.

The rearrangement links TRBV30 to TRBJ2-7; 8 positions match TRBD1. Germline V gene data show CDR1 as GTSNPN and CDR2 as SVGIG (reference sequence). The CDR3 length is 11 residues. The junction had 2 bases not matched to a gene; V was cut back by 8 bases and J by 2 bases. DNA for the CDR3: TGTGCCCCAGGGGGCGCCTACGAGCAGTACTTC. This encodes CAPGGAYEQYF.

This chain connects TRBV30 to TRBJ2-5, with D possibly called TRBD1 or TRBD2 (5 bases each). Germline V gene lookup returns CDR1 GTSNPN and CDR2 SVGIG (reference sequence). This CDR3 has 14 residues. Deletions cut 3 bases from V and 4 bases from J, with 15 bases between. CDR3 nucleotides: TGTGCCTGGAGAGCCACTTGGGACGGAGAGACCCAGTACTTC. Translated: CAWRATWDGETQYF.

V is TRBV29-1 and J is TRBJ1-2; a possible D gene is TRBD1 (6 bases). V dropped 1 base and J dropped 1 base, with 13 bases sitting between them. This CDR3 is 15 amino acids long. The V gene's germline CDR1 is SQVTM and CDR2 ANQGSEA. As DNA, the CDR3 is TGCAGCGTTGAAGGAGTCCGGGACATTAACTATGGCTACACCTTC. As protein: CSVEGVRDINYGYTF.